This T cell receptor (beta chain) was identified during a study of human T cells and chemical hapten exposure. Whole-study findings and limits: Expanded TCRs grouped into significantly more large CDR3 similarity clusters than controls produced. A positive correlation with patch test score was found for PT1 expanded TCR counts.

The time point is: patch test 2, 6 weeks after DPC sensitization. Treatment in this sample: therapeutic diphenylcyclopropenone sensitization with weekly scalp DPC. Donation of samples came from alopecia patients who were 18 to 70 years old and suitable for DPC. Someone pulled total RNA out of unfractionated whole blood. The CDR3 totals 18 residues. V was pared by 0 bases and J by 0 bases, with 10 bases of the junction left unmatched. CDR1 and CDR2 (germline): SGDLS, YYNGEE. A remark on this clonotype: Its antigen is not known.

TCRdb re-called the RACE reads with MiXCR, one entry per CDR3 protein. The data hold roughly 380,000 distinct CDR3 sequences, with roughly 6.3% observed a single time. This TCR came from a woman aged 18-30 years with alopecia areata. Some clones in this sample may be carry-over from other donors' samples. The chain couples TRBV9 to TRBJ2-7, with 9 bases aligning to TRBD2. The specimen was whole blood, collected in connection with sensitization to the hapten diphenylcyclopropenone (DPC). DNA for the CDR3: TGTGCCAGCAGCGTAGGACCCGGGGCTAGCGGGGCCTCCTACGAGCAGTACTTC. This gives the protein CASSVGPGASGASYEQYF.